This TCR beta chain was sequenced during a study of blood T cell repertoires in COVID-19 (dated by TCRdb to about 2020). For the study in its entirety: Samples from collaborators originated in the United States, Italy and Spain and spanned both the acute and convalescent phases of COVID-19. Where available, HLA class I and class II types were obtained from metadata supplied by the sample provider rather than from assay-based typing. Subjects who had been exposed to COVID-19, were actively infected with it, or had recovered from it provided the deeply sampled blood TCRbeta repertoires that made up the dataset. The samples were drawn from two sources: the first 160 participants of the ongoing ImmuneRACE study, and over 1,000 subjects contributed by 6 global collaborators. Sample metadata almost always included a de-identified subject ID, COVID-19 status, age in years and sex. The prospective study material was composed of cDNA or gDNA derived from T cells, B-cell-depleted T cells, or PBMCs. The repertoires were released in a freely available public database meant as a resource for research on the immune response to SARS-CoV-2. Summary of the overall study and its limitations: Clinical and demographic metadata were provided uncurated, with the amount varying by source and participant.

V was cut back by 1 base and J by 9 bases, leaving a gap of 19 bases between them. The CDR3 numbers 17 residues from cysteine through phenylalanine. The CDR3 DNA has 51 bases and is translated from base 1. In the germline V gene, CDR1 corresponds to LGHNA and CDR2 to YNFKEQ. This clone was detected only once. What this receptor recognizes is not known. The input lacks base qualities; no much larger clone sits a single base away. Another Seattle source contributed samples from volunteer blood donors who had recovered from COVID-19. Each collaborating institution followed its own protocols to collect whole blood in K2EDTA tubes. For TCRbeta analysis, collaborator samples were shipped as frozen whole blood, as isolated PBMCs, or as DNA extracted from either sample type. TCRbeta CDR3 regions were amplified from genomic DNA by means of the immunoSEQ Assay, a bias-controlled multiplex PCR. The authors' analysis ran thus. The number of nucleated cells in each sample was estimated by amplification of reference gene primers within the assay. Sequence reads were collapsed and filtered to measure the absolute abundance of every unique TCRbeta CDR3 rearrangement. Productive Simpson clonality was computed per sample as the square root of Simpson's diversity index over productive rearrangements. Drawn from immuneACCESS, this table holds only the in-frame rearrangements with V and J called that TCRdb kept. Clones are partly lost; checked studies trace under half to an unresolved V gene and leave the rest unexplained. The D gene and trimming were derived from the DNA, and the V and J assignments and clone size from that table. The sample records around 250,000 clones, 86% of which are singletons. Around 1.5% of the sample rests with the top ten.

Sequencing was done on a sample of peripheral blood. The chain uses TRBV4-2 and TRBJ1-6; a tentative D match to TRBD1 spans 5 bases. The sequence derives from a woman aged 60-75 years who had recovered from COVID-19. The encoded CDR3 is CASSQAQQRGGFSPLHF. The base sequence is TGTGCCAGCAGCCAAGCCCAGCAGCGGGGCGGATTTTCACCCCTCCACTTT.